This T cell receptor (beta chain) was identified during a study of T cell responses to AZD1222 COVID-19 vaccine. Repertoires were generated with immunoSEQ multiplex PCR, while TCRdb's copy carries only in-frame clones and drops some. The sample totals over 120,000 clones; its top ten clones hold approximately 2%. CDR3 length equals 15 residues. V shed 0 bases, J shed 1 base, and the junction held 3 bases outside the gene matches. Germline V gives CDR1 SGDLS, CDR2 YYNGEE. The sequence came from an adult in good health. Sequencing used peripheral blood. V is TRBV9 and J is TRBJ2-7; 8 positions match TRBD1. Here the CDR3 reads CASSVGTGRSYEQYF. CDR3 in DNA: TGTGCCAGCAGCGTAGGGACAGGGAGGTCCTACGAGCAGTACTTC.